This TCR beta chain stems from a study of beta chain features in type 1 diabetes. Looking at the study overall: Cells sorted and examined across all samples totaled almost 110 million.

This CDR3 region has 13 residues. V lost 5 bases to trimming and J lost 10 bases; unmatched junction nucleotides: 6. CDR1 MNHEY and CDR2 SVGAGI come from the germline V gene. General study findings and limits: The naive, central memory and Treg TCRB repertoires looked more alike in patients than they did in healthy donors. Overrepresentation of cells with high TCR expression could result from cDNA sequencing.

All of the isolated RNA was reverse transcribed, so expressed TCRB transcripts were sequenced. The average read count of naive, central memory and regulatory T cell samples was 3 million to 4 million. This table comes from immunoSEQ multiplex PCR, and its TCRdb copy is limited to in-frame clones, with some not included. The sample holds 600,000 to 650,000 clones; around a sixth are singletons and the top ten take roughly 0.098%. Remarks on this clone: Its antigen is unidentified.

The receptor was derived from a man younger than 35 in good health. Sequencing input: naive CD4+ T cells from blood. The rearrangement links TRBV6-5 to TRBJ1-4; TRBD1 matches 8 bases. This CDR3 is CASSEDRVVKLFF. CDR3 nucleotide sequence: TGTGCCAGCAGTGAGGACAGGGTTGTAAAACTGTTTTTT.